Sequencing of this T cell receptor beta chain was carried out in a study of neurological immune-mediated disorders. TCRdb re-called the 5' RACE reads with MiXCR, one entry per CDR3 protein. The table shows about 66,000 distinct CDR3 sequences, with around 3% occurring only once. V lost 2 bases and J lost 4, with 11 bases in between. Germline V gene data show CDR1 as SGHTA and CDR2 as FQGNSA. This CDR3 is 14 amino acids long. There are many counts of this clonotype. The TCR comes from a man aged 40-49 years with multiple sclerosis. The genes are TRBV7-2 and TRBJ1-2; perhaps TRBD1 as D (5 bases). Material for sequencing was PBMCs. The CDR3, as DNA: TGTGCCAGCAGCTTAAGGGACCGGGGCTATGGCTACACCTTC. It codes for CASSLRDRGYGYTF.